Reported below is one TCR beta chain. This record comes from a study of naive and memory T cell subsets. The CDR3 runs 13 residues. V gave up 6 bases and J gave up 0 bases, with 9 bases separating them. The SP2 primer and nested alpha and beta constant region primers amplified ligated cDNA in four rounds. One entry per CDR3 protein, called by TCRdb with MiXCR from the 5' RACE reads. Of 25,000 to 35,000 distinct CDR3 sequences listed, over 15% are singletons. TCR cDNA received a 3' ligated oligonucleotide that carried a UMI. Whole blood, roughly 2.4 ml, came from adult healthy volunteers. This chain connects TRBV12-3 or TRBV12-4 to TRBJ2-7; D is unclear. The sequence came from a female donor in good health. The CDR3 here is CASRDTGSYEQYF. The CDR3 region has the DNA TGTGCCAGCAGAGACACGGGCTCCTACGAGCAGTACTTC.